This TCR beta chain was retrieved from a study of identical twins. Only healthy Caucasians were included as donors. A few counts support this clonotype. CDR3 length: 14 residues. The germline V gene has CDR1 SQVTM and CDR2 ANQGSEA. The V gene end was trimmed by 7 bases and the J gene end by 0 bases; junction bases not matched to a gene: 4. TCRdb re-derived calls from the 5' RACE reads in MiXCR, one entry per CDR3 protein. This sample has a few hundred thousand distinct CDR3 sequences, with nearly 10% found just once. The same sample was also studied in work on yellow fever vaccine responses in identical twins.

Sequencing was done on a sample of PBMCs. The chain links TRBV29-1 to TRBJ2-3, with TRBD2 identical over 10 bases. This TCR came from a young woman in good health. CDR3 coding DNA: TGCAGCGATAAGACTAGCGGGAGCACAGATACGCAGTATTTT. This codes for CSDKTSGSTDTQYF.